This TCR beta chain was sequenced during a study of T cell responses to AZD1222 COVID-19 vaccine. Study-wide points: Repertoire samples came only from after the peak T cell response. Increased Spike-specific TCR breadth and depth were observed after two AZD1222 doses.

The data were produced by immunoSEQ multiplex PCR, yet TCRdb's version contains in-frame clones alone and is incomplete. The profile shows under 150,000 clones, around 93% of them singletons. Notes on this clone: What it binds is not known.

Trimming left V 2 bases short and J 0 bases short, with 13 bases between. This CDR3 spans 17 amino acids. Germline CDR1 reads MRHNA; CDR2 reads SNTAGT. This chain joins TRBV6-4 and TRBJ1-4; D gene ambiguous. The clonotype originates from an adult in good health. The input for sequencing was peripheral blood, taken on day 0 of AZD1222 vaccination. CDR3 nucleotides: TGTGCCAGCAGTGACCTTAATCCCACACCAACTAATGAAAAACTGTTTTTT. Translation gives CASSDLNPTPTNEKLFF.